This T cell receptor (beta chain) was observed in a study of blood T cell repertoires in COVID-19. The table came from immunoSEQ multiplex PCR; TCRdb's copy has only in-frame clones and leaves some out. This table holds approximately 64,000 clones, around 84% found once. The sequenced sample was peripheral blood. This sequence was found in a woman in her 70s with acute or convalescent COVID-19.

Here the CDR3 reads CASSSKYRGLDSPLHF. For the CDR3, the DNA is TGTGCCAGCAGCTCTAAGTACAGGGGTTTGGATTCACCCCTCCACTTT. The J gene is TRBJ1-6, the V gene TRBV13; the match to TRBD1 covers 7 bases. V trimming: 4 bases; J trimming: 8 bases; junction bases outside the gene matches: 11. This CDR3 has 16 residues. Germline values: CDR1 PRHDT, CDR2 FYEKMQ (reference sequence). Drawing the rest from reference TRBV13 and TRBJ1-6, the complete variable domain is AAGVIQSPRHLIKEKRETATLKCYPIPRHDTVYWYQQGPGQDPQFLISFYEKMQSDKGSIPDRFSAQQFSDYHSELNMSSLELGDSALYFCASSSKYRGLDSPLHFGNGTRLTVT.